These 21 T cell receptor beta chains came from one sample sequenced in a study of cytomegalovirus exposure and HLA in healthy donors. The data were produced by immunoSEQ multiplex PCR, yet TCRdb's version contains in-frame clones alone and is incomplete. The sample lists fewer than 100,000 clones; roughly 93% were seen once. Sequencing was done on a sample of PBMCs. These receptors originate from a man between 25 and 39 years old in good health and CMV-seronegative.

The rearrangement uses TRBV7-3 and TRBJ2-2; possibly TRBD1 for D (5 bases). Germline loops: CDR1 SGHTA, CDR2 FQGTGA. Trimming pared 4 bases from V and 5 bases from J, leaving 8 bases between. The CDR3 covers 13 residues. The DNA of the CDR3 is TGTGCCAGCAGCTCCAGGGTAACCGGGGAGCTGTTTTTT. Protein sequence: CASSSRVTGELFF.

The chain uses TRBV7-6 and TRBJ2-7; 10 bases are a match to TRBD2. Germline trimming cut 4 bases from V and 0 bases from J; bases unmatched to any gene: 3. This CDR3 contains 15 residues. From germline, CDR1 is SGHVS and CDR2 FNYEAQ. The CDR3 bases are TGTGCCAGCAGCTCTCGGACTAGCGGCTCCTACGAGCAGTACTTC. It is translated as CASSSRTSGSYEQYF.

The gene calls are TRBV11-2 and TRBJ2-1, with TRBD1 matching 7 bases. Germline V gives CDR1 SGHAT, CDR2 FQNNGV. V lost 7 bases to trimming and J lost 4 bases; unmatched junction nucleotides: 13. The CDR3 is made up of 16 amino acids. CDR3 amino acids: CASTHLTTGLYNEQFF. CDR3 in DNA: TGTGCCAGCACCCACCTGACGACAGGGCTTTACAATGAGCAGTTCTTC. Full variable domain (rest looked up from reference TRBV11-2 and TRBJ2-1): EAGVAQSPRYKIIEKRQSVAFWCNPISGHATLYWYQQILGQGPKLLIQFQNNGVVDDSQLPKDRFSAERLKGVDSTLKIQPAKLEDSAVYLCASTHLTTGLYNEQFFGPGTRLTVL.

The chain has TRBV27 and TRBJ1-2; perhaps TRBD1 as D (6 bases). The germline V gene encodes CDR1 MNHEY and CDR2 SMNVEV (reference sequence). Trimming shortened V by 3 bases and J by 2 bases, and 13 bases separated the two germline ends. This CDR3 has 15 residues. The DNA of the CDR3 is TGTGCCAGCAGTTTTGGGCTTGGACAGAACTATGGCTACACCTTC. Protein product: CASSFGLGQNYGYTF.

V and J are TRBV10-1 and TRBJ2-3; 8 positions agree with TRBD1. Losses at the gene ends were 3 bases for V and 1 base for J; bases not matched to a gene: 3. The germline V gene encodes CDR1 WNHNN and CDR2 SYGVQD (reference sequence). The CDR3 sequence is 15 residues long. CDR3 sequence: CASSDATGGTDTQYF. The DNA for the CDR3 is TGCGCCAGCAGTGACGCGACAGGGGGCACAGATACGCAGTATTTT.

The chain has TRBV10-1 and TRBJ2-2, with 7 positions matching TRBD1. The CDR3 sequence is 15 residues long. Germline V gene sequence: CDR1 WNHNN, CDR2 SYGVQD (reference sequence). V lost 8 bases to trimming and J lost 1 base; unmatched junction nucleotides: 7. The CDR3 DNA is TGCGCCAGCTCTTCAGGACAGGTGAACACCGGGGAGCTGTTTTTT. Protein product: CASSSGQVNTGELFF.

The chain uses TRBV28 and TRBJ2-7; 10 bases align to TRBD2. Germline loops: CDR1 MDHEN, CDR2 SYDVKM. The CDR3 is 21 amino acids. The junction had 24 bases not matched to a gene; V was cut back by 6 bases and J by 1 base. The CDR3 loop is CASSLVGRNLVLAGLSYEQYF. The DNA of the CDR3 is TGTGCCAGCAGCCTGGTTGGCCGCAACCTTGTACTAGCGGGATTGTCCTACGAGCAGTACTTC.

This clone has more than one count but fewer than ten. V usage is TRBV6-5 and J usage is TRBJ2-2; D remains ambiguous. The V end lost 6 bases, the J end lost 1 base, and 6 bases lay between the germline ends. The CDR3 length is 13 residues. CDR1 is MNHEY and CDR2 is SVGAGI in the germline V gene. The CDR3, as DNA: TGTGCCAGCAGCCTAGAGAACACCGGGGAGCTGTTTTTT. It encodes CASSLENTGELFF.

This chain uses TRBV27 with TRBJ2-7; TRBD2 agrees at 10 bases. CDR1 is MNHEY, CDR2 SMNVEV, per germline (reference sequence). The V gene end was trimmed by 6 bases and the J gene end by 7 bases; junction bases not matched to a gene: 12. This CDR3 is built from 15 residues. The CDR3 DNA reads TGTGCCAGCAGGCCCAGTGGTAGCGGGGGGCGGGAGCAGTACTTC. As protein: CASRPSGSGGREQYF.

The chain combines TRBV7-9 with TRBJ1-4; D gene uncertain. Germline V gives CDR1 SEHNR, CDR2 FQNEAQ (reference sequence). Trimming removed 8 bases from V and 8 bases from J, with 12 bases in between. The CDR3 is 12 residues long. The CDR3, as DNA: TGTGCCAGCTCAGGTGTTGACGAAAAACTGTTTTTT. Encoded protein: CASSGVDEKLFF.

The chain combines TRBV9 with TRBJ2-1, with 10 bases aligning to TRBD2. The CDR3 loop spans 17 amino acids. CDR1 SGDLS and CDR2 YYNGEE come from the germline V gene. Trimming cost V 4 bases and J 9 bases; bases outside gene matches: 16. The DNA for the CDR3 is TGTGCCAGCAGCTCAAAGCCTAGCGGGAGAAGCAGAGTTGAGCAGTTCTTC. This gives the protein CASSSKPSGRSRVEQFF.

The genes are TRBV13 and TRBJ2-1, with 11 positions matching TRBD2. V dropped 5 bases and J dropped 8; count of bases not matched to a gene: 11. The CDR3 is 16 amino acids. The germline gives CDR1 PRHDT, CDR2 FYEKMQ (reference sequence). The CDR3: CASSTIAGGGMDEQFF. Here the CDR3 DNA reads TGTGCCAGCAGCACTATAGCGGGAGGGGGAATGGATGAGCAGTTCTTC.

The V call is TRBV7-2, the J call TRBJ1-1, with a tentative D call TRBD1 (6 bases). This CDR3 comprises 16 residues. V was shortened by 4 bases and J by 0 bases, with 15 bases between the two germline ends. Germline CDR1 is SGHTA and CDR2 is FQGNSA. CDR3 sequence reads: CASSSPSGHLNTEAFF. The CDR3 nucleotides read TGTGCCAGCAGCTCTCCATCGGGACACCTGAACACTGAAGCTTTCTTT.

The chain carries TRBV4-1 and TRBJ2-1; 14 bases match TRBD2. Germline V lookup: CDR1 MGHRA, CDR2 YSYEKL. Trimming cost V 4 bases and J 7 bases; bases outside gene matches: 15. The CDR3 sequence is 19 residues long. In DNA form, the CDR3 reads TGCGCCAGCAGCCGACTTTTCCCGGGACTAGCGGGAGAAAGGAATGAGCAGTTCTTC. This encodes CASSRLFPGLAGERNEQFF.

The V call is TRBV7-2, the J call TRBJ2-3; D perhaps matches TRBD2 (6 bases). This CDR3 has 16 residues. Trimming pared 3 bases from V and 4 bases from J, leaving 17 bases between. Germline loops: CDR1 SGHTA, CDR2 FQGNSA. CDR3 residues: CASSFRLVGGADTQYF. The CDR3 DNA is TGTGCCAGCAGCTTCCGACTAGTTGGTGGGGCAGATACGCAGTATTTT.

This chain links TRBV28 with TRBJ2-2; TRBD2 might be the D (5 bases). V was pared by 4 bases and J by 4 bases, with 16 bases between. The CDR3 loop spans 16 amino acids. The germline V gene has CDR1 MDHEN and CDR2 SYDVKM. The CDR3 DNA follows: TGTGCCAGCAGTTGGGTCGGGATAGCTGGCACCGGGGAGCTGTTTTTT. It encodes CASSWVGIAGTGELFF.

Relative to its sample, this clone is medium-sized. The genes are TRBV6-1 and TRBJ2-3; 10 bases map to TRBD2. Per the germline V gene, CDR1 is MNHNS and CDR2 is SASEGT. Trimming took 0 bases from V and 4 from J; bases not matched to a gene: 1. CDR3 length: 15 amino acids. CDR3 DNA: TGTGCCAGCAGTGAAGCAGCGGGAGGGCCAGATACGCAGTATTTT. Protein sequence: CASSEAAGGPDTQYF.

In this sample, this clone turned up a few times. The chain couples TRBV28 to TRBJ1-2; D gene uncertain. The ends were cut back, 5 bases at V and 6 bases at J, with 7 bases in the middle. The germline V gene encodes CDR1 MDHEN and CDR2 SYDVKM. This CDR3 has 11 residues. CDR3 amino acids: CASSISDGYTF. The CDR3 nucleotides read TGTGCCAGCAGTATCTCAGATGGCTACACCTTC.

The chain links TRBV19 to TRBJ1-4, with D possibly matching TRBD1 (5 bases). The length of the CDR3 is 17 residues. Germline values: CDR1 LNHDA, CDR2 SQIVND (reference sequence). V lost 4 bases and J lost 0, with 15 bases in between. CDR3 nucleotide sequence: TGTGCCAGTAGTAACCGGGGACTGCGTGCAACTAATGAAAAACTGTTTTTT. It translates to CASSNRGLRATNEKLFF.

The chain uses TRBV5-1 and TRBJ2-1, with TRBD2 matching over 13 bases. The trim removed 4 bases at V and 7 bases at J, leaving 5 bases unmatched. The V gene's germline CDR1 is SGHRS and CDR2 YFSETQ. This CDR3 has 15 amino acids. CDR3 amino acids: CASSPTSGRINEQFF. CDR3 coding DNA: TGCGCCAGCAGCCCGACTAGCGGGAGGATAAATGAGCAGTTCTTC.

This clone was seen a handful of times. The same CDR3 can be traced to other DNA sequences in this sample. The chain couples TRBV6-5 to TRBJ2-1; TRBD1 aligns across 7 bases. The CDR3 runs to 16 residues. The J segment lost 2 bases and the V segment lost 0 bases, leaving 4 bases of the junction unmatched. Germline values: CDR1 MNHEY, CDR2 SVGAGI. CDR3 in DNA: TGTGCCAGCAGTTACTCGAACAGGGGTCCCTACAATGAGCAGTTCTTC. Its protein product is CASSYSNRGPYNEQFF.